Listed below are T cell receptor beta chains from one sample, sequenced in a study of early T cells in non-severe SARS-CoV-2 infection. TCRdb reprocessed the 5' RACE reads via MiXCR and lists one record per CDR3 protein. The data contain about 61,000 distinct CDR3 sequences, 12% of them seen just once; the ten biggest clones take up roughly 1.2%. This specimen was whole blood, taken at baseline. The source is an adult who was a healthcare worker with PCR-confirmed SARS-CoV-2 infection or an uninfected control (not recorded which). The donor label of this sample is uncertain. The CDR3 runs from the conserved cysteine through the conserved F or W. Fields, in order: V gene, CDR3 length, J gene, D gene, clone size, CDR3 DNA, CDR3 protein. A D gene is named only where the DNA matches it firmly. For some rows the clone size is stated as once, few or many, or as a class when expanded; others skip it.

TRBV12-3/TRBV12-4	13	TRBJ1-1	-	few	TGTGCCAGCAGCCCCGGGGGGTACACTGAAGCTTTCTTT	CASSPGGYTEAFF
TRBV2	14	TRBJ2-5	TRBD2	few	TGTGCCAGCCCCGGGGGGGCCAGACAAGAGACCCAGTACTTC	CASPGGARQETQYF
TRBV19	15	TRBJ2-1	TRBD2	-	TGTGCCAGTAGTATCCGAGTGGGACTAGGCAATGAGCAGTTCTTC	CASSIRVGLGNEQFF
TRBV6-6	17	TRBJ2-3	-	-	TGTGCCAGCAGTTACTCGAGTAGGCGGGGGCACACAGATACGCAGTATTTT	CASSYSSRRGHTDTQYF
TRBV27	19	TRBJ2-1	-	-	TGTGCCAGCAGTACCTCCTCCGGTGGGGGCGGACCGCCCTACAATGAGCAGTTCTTC	CASSTSSGGGGPPYNEQFF
TRBV2	15	TRBJ2-2	-	many	TGTGCCGGACTTGGACCCGGAGTTGGGACCGGGGAGCTGTTTTTT	CAGLGPGVGTGELFF
TRBV18	15	TRBJ2-1	-	-	TGTGCCAGCTCACCTAATGAAGGCTCCGGGAATGAGCAGTTCTTC	CASSPNEGSGNEQFF
TRBV7-2	17	TRBJ2-3	-	many	TGTGCCAGCAGCTCCCCGGGGGCCGCTAAAAGCACAGATACGCAGTATTTT	CASSSPGAAKSTDTQYF
TRBV10-3	15	TRBJ2-1	TRBD2	-	TGTGCCATCAGCCCCAGCGGGGGGGCCTCCAATGAGCAGTTCTTC	CAISPSGGASNEQFF
TRBV4-1	13	TRBJ2-5	-	few	TGCGCCAGCAGCCTGACACAAAAAGAGACCCAGTACTTC	CASSLTQKETQYF